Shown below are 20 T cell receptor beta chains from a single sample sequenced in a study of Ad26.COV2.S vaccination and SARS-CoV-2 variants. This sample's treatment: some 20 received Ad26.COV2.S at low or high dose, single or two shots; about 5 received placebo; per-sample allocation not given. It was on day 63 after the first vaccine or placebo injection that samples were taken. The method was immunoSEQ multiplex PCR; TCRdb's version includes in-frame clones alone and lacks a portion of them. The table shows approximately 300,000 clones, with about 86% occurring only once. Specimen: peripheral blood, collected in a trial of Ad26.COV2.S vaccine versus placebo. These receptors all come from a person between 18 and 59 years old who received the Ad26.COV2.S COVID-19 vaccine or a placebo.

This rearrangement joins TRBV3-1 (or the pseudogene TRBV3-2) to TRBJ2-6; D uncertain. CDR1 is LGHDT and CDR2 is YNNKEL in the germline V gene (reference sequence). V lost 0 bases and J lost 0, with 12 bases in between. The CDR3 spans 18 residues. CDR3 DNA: TGTGCCAGCAGCCAAGATTTTACAGCAGCCTCTGGGGCCAACGTCCTGACTTTC. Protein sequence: CASSQDFTAASGANVLTF.

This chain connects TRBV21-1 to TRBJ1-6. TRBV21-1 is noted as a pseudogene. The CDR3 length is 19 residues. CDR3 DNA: TGTGCCAGCAGCAAAGTTTGTGGCAGAGTGAGCTCCTATAATTCACCCCTCCACTTT. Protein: CASSKVCGRVSSYNSPLHF.

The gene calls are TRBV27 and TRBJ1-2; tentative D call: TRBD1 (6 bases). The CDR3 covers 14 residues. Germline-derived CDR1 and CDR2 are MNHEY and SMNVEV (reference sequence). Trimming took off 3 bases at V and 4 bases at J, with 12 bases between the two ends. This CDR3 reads CASSLADSPYGYTF. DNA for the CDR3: TGTGCCAGCAGTTTGGCGGACAGCCCCTATGGCTACACCTTC.

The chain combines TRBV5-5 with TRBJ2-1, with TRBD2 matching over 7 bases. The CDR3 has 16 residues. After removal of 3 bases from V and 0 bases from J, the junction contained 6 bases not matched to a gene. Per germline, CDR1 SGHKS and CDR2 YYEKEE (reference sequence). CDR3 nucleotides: TGTGCCAGCAGCTCGCCCGGGGGGTACTCCTACAATGAGCAGTTCTTC. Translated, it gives CASSSPGGYSYNEQFF.

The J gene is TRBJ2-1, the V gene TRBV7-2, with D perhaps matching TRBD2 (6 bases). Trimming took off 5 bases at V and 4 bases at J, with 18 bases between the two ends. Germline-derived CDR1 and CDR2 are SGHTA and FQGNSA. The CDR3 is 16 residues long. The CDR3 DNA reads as TGTGCCAGCAGCCCAGACCGGGACTCACGGTACAATGAGCAGTTCTTC. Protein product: CASSPDRDSRYNEQFF.

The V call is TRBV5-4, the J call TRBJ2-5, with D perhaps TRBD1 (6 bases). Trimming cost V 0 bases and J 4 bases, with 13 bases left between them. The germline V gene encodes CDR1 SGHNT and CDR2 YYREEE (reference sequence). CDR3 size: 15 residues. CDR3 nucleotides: TGTGCCAGCAGCTTGGTCTACAGGGAGACAGAGACCCAGTACTTC. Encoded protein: CASSLVYRETETQYF.

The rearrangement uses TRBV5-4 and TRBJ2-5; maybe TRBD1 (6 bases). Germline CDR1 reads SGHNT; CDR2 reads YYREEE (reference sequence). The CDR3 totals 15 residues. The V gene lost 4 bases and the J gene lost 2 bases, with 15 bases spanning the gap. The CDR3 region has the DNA TGTGCCAGCAGCCGGCAGGGGACACAGCAAGAGACCCAGTACTTC. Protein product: CASSRQGTQQETQYF. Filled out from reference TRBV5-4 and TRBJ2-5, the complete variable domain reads ETGVTQSPTHLIKTRGQQVTLRCSSQSGHNTVSWYQQALGQGPQFIFQYYREEENGRGNFPPRFSGLQFPNYSSELNVNALELDDSALYLCASSRQGTQQETQYFGPGTRLLVL.

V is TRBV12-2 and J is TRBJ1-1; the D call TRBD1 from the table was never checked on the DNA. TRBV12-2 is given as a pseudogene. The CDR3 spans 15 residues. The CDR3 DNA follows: TGTGCAAGTCGCTCGGTCTCGACAGGGCGCACTGAAGCTTTCTTT. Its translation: CASRSVSTGRTEAFF.

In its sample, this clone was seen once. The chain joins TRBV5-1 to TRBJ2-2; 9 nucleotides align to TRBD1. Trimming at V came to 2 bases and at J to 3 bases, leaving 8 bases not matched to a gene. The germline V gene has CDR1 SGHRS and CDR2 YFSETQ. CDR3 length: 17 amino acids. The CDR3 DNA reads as TGCGCCAGCAGCTTCCGGACAGGGGTGTATGACACCGGGGAGCTGTTTTTT. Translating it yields CASSFRTGVYDTGELFF.

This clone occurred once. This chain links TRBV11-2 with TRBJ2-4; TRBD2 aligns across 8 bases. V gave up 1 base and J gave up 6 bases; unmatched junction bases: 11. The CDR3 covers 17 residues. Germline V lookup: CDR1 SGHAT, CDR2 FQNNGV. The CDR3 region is CASSLAGGGHSGNIQYF. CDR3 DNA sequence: TGTGCCAGCAGCTTAGCGGGAGGGGGACATTCGGGAAACATTCAGTACTTC.

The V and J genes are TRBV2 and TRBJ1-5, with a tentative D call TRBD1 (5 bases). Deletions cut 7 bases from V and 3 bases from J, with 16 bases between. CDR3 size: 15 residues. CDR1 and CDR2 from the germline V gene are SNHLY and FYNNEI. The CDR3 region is CASKLGRASNQPQHF. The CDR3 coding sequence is TGTGCCAGCAAATTAGGCAGGGCTTCCAATCAGCCCCAGCATTTT.

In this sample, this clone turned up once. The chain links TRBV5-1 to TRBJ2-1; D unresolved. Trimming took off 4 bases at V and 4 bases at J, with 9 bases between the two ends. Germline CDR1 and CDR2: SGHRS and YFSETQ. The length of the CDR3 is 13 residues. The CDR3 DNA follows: TGCGCCAGCAGCACGCTCCGTTACAATGAGCAGTTCTTC. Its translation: CASSTLRYNEQFF.

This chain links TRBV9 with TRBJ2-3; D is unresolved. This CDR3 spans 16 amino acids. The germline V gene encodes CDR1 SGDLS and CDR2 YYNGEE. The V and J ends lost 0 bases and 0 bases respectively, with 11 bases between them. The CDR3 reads CASSVASRSSTDTQYF. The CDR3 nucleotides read TGTGCCAGCAGCGTAGCTTCTCGGTCTAGCACAGATACGCAGTATTTT. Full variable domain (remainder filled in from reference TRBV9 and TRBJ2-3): DSGVTQTPKHLITATGQRVTLRCSPRSGDLSVYWYQQSLDQGLQFLIQYYNGEERAKGNILERFSAQQFPDLHSELNLSSLELGDSALYFCASSVASRSSTDTQYFGPGTRLTVL.

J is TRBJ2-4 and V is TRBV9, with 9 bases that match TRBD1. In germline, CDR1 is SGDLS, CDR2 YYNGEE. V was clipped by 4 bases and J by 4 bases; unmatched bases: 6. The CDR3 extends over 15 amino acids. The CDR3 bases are TGTGCCAGCAGCCTGGGACAGGGCCCAAAAAACATTCAGTACTTC. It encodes CASSLGQGPKNIQYF. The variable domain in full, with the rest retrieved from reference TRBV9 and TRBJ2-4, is DSGVTQTPKHLITATGQRVTLRCSPRSGDLSVYWYQQSLDQGLQFLIQYYNGEERAKGNILERFSAQQFPDLHSELNLSSLELGDSALYFCASSLGQGPKNIQYFGAGTRLSVL.

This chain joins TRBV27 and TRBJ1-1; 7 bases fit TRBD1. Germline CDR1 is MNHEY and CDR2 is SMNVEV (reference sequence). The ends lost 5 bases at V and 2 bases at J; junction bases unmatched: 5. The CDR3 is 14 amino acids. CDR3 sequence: CASSKYRGNTEAFF. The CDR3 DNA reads TGTGCCAGCAGTAAATACAGGGGAAACACTGAAGCTTTCTTT.

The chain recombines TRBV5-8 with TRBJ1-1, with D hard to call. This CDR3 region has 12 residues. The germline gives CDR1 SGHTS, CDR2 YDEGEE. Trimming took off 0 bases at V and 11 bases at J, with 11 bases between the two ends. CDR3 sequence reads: CASSLVGIFAFF. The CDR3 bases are TGTGCCAGCAGCTTGGTGGGAATCTTCGCTTTCTTT. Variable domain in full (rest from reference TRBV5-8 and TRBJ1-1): EAGVTQSPTHLIKTRGQQATLRCSPISGHTSVYWYQQALGLGLQFLLWYDEGEERNRGNFPPRFSGRQFPNYSSELNVNALELEDSALYLCASSLVGIFAFFGQGTRLTVV.

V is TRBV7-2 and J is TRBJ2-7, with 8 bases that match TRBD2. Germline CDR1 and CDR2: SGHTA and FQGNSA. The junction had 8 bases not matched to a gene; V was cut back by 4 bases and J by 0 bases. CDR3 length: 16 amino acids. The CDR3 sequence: CASSSFSGVASYEQYF. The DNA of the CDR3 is TGTGCCAGCAGCTCCTTTAGCGGGGTGGCCTCCTACGAGCAGTACTTC.

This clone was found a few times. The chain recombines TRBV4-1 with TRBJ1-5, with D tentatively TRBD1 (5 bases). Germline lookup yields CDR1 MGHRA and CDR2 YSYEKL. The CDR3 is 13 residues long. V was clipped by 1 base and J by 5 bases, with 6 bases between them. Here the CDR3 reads CASSQGGYQPQHF. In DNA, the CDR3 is TGCGCCAGCAGCCAAGGGGGGTATCAGCCCCAGCATTTT.

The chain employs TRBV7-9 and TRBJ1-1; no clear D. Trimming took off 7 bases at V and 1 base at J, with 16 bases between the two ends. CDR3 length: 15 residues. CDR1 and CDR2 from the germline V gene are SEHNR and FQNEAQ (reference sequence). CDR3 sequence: CASIFLMWGNTEAFF. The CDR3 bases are TGTGCCAGCATCTTCTTAATGTGGGGGAACACTGAAGCTTTCTTT.

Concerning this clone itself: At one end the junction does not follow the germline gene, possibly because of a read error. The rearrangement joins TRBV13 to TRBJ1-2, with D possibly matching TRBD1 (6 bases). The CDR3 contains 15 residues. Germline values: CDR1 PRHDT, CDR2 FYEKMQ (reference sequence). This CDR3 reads CASSGRQAPSYDYTF. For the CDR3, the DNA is TGTGCCAGCAGCGGAAGACAGGCGCCCTCTTATGACTACACCTTC.